This TCR beta chain originates from a study of graft-versus-host responses after intestinal transplantation. There are 11 residues in the CDR3. Trimming took off 7 bases at V and 5 bases at J, with 8 bases between the two ends. CDR1 is LGHNT, CDR2 FRNRAP, per germline. Assay: immunoSEQ multiplex PCR; the TCRdb copy retains only in-frame clones and omits some. Among about 100,000 clones, about nine tenths were seen once, and the ten largest hold more than 15%. This clone showed up just a few times. Material: PBMCs, obtained 450 to 480 days after intestinal transplant. The chain is built from TRBV12-5 and TRBJ2-5, with D uncertain. The source of this sequence is a human patient who received an intestinal transplant, so some T cells may come from the graft donor. CDR3 region: CASARRETQYF. CDR3 sequence (DNA): TGTGCTAGTGCCCGTAGGGAGACCCAGTACTTC.